This T cell receptor beta chain was captured in a study of cytomegalovirus exposure and HLA in healthy donors. Study-level findings and limits: Cytomegalovirus-associated TCR beta chains were listed, numbering 150 to 200.

The protocol was immunoSEQ multiplex PCR, while the TCRdb copy is restricted to in-frame clones and leaves out a portion. The table shows 150,000 to 200,000 clones, with around 80% occurring only once. This CDR3 region has 15 residues. The V and J ends lost 3 bases and 6 bases respectively, with 18 bases between them. Germline lookup yields CDR1 GTSNPN and CDR2 SVGIG (reference sequence). On this clone: Its antigen is not known.

The gene calls are TRBV30 and TRBJ2-1; D may be TRBD1 (6 bases). Sequencing was performed on PBMCs. This receptor was identified in a woman in her thirties in good health and CMV-seropositive. The CDR3 loop reads CAWRMDSAKINEQFF. CDR3 DNA sequence: TGTGCCTGGAGGATGGACAGTGCAAAAATCAATGAGCAGTTCTTC. The full variable domain, completed using reference TRBV30 and TRBJ2-1, is SQTIHQWPATLVQPVGSPLSLECTVEGTSNPNLYWYRQAAGRGLQLLFYSVGIGQISSEVPQNLSASRPQDRQFILSSKKLLLSDSGFYLCAWRMDSAKINEQFFGPGTRLTVL.